This T cell receptor beta chain was sequenced during a study of T cells in Graves' hyperthyroidism and ophthalmopathy. Points from the study as a whole: Before onset, by a median of around 6.1 months, the model predicted ophthalmopathy.

This clonotype was seen repeatedly, ten times or more. What it binds is not known. The germline V and J ends were trimmed by 4 bases and 1 base, with 15 bases remaining between them. CDR3 length: 15 residues. Germline values: CDR1 SGHKS, CDR2 YYEKEE (reference sequence). Amplification targeted TCR beta CDR3 regions from RNA transcripts. First-round RT-PCR of the TCR CDR3 relied on the HTBI primer set. MiXCR was run by TCRdb on the multiplex PCR reads, yielding one entry per CDR3 protein. The sample lists around 600,000 distinct CDR3 sequences; 14% were seen once. The source is a woman aged 45 to 65 with Graves' ophthalmopathy. The sample consisted of blood. The chain recombines TRBV5-5 with TRBJ2-7; tentatively, D is TRBD2 (6 bases). CDR3 region: CASSHVGGGSYEQYF. Written as DNA, the CDR3 is TGTGCCAGCAGCCACGTTGGGGGAGGTTCCTACGAGCAGTACTTC.